This is a list of T cell receptor beta chains from one sample in a study of shared clonotypes between healthy human individuals. This table comes from immunoSEQ multiplex PCR, and its TCRdb copy is limited to in-frame clones, with some not included. The repertoire includes about 2 million clones, 85% to 95% of them detected once, and 0.1% to 0.15% sits in the top ten. Sequenced input: naive CD4+ T cells sorted from blood. The receptors here all came from a man younger than 35 in good health. Both conserved end residues are part of each CDR3. Fields, in order: CDR3 protein, CDR3 DNA, V gene, D gene, clone size, J gene. A D gene is named only where the DNA matches it firmly. For some rows the clone size is stated as once, few or many, or as a class when expanded; others skip it.

CDR3aa: CASSLRTIYGYTF; CDR3nt: TGTGCCAGCAGCTTGCGGACGATCTATGGCTACACCTTC; v_gene: TRBV5-4; d_gene: .; abundance: .; j_gene: TRBJ1-2
CDR3aa: CASSPPGGRRETQYF; CDR3nt: TGTGCCAGCAGCCCGCCCGGTGGCAGACGGGAGACCCAGTACTTC; v_gene: TRBV28; d_gene: .; abundance: .; j_gene: TRBJ2-5
CDR3aa: CASSYQRGGTDTQYF; CDR3nt: TGTGCCAGCAGCTATCAGCGGGGAGGCACAGATACGCAGTATTTT; v_gene: TRBV7-6; d_gene: TRBD2; abundance: .; j_gene: TRBJ2-3
CDR3aa: CASSQVQETQYF; CDR3nt: TGTGCCAGCAGTCAGGTACAAGAGACCCAGTACTTC; v_gene: TRBV5-4; d_gene: .; abundance: .; j_gene: TRBJ2-5
CDR3aa: CASRMANQPQHF; CDR3nt: TGTGCCAGCCGGATGGCTAATCAGCCCCAGCATTTT; v_gene: TRBV6-1; d_gene: .; abundance: .; j_gene: TRBJ1-5
CDR3aa: CAIGLAGNEQFF; CDR3nt: TGTGCCATAGGACTAGCGGGGAATGAGCAGTTCTTC; v_gene: TRBV10-3; d_gene: TRBD2; abundance: once; j_gene: TRBJ2-1
CDR3aa: CASSESDTEAFF; CDR3nt: TGCGCCAGCAGTGAGTCGGACACTGAAGCTTTCTTT; v_gene: TRBV10-1; d_gene: .; abundance: once; j_gene: TRBJ1-1
CDR3aa: CASSLWGINQPQHF; CDR3nt: TGTGCCAGCAGCTTGTGGGGAATCAATCAGCCCCAGCATTTT; v_gene: TRBV5-6; d_gene: .; abundance: once; j_gene: TRBJ1-5
CDR3aa: CASSLGPRNEQFF; CDR3nt: TGTGCCAGCAGCTTAGGCCCGCGGAATGAGCAGTTCTTC; v_gene: TRBV7-9; d_gene: .; abundance: .; j_gene: TRBJ2-1
CDR3aa: CASSLGLAGGTYEQYF; CDR3nt: TGTGCCAGCAGCTTAGGACTAGCGGGAGGGACTTACGAGCAGTACTTC; v_gene: TRBV7-2; d_gene: TRBD2; abundance: .; j_gene: TRBJ2-7
CDR3aa: CASRLAGISPLHF; CDR3nt: TGTGCCAGCAGACTGGCAGGGATTTCACCCCTCCACTTT; v_gene: TRBV6-1; d_gene: .; abundance: .; j_gene: TRBJ1-6
CDR3aa: CASSQGNLAGGADTQYF; CDR3nt: TGCGCCAGCAGCCAAGGCAACCTAGCGGGAGGGGCAGATACGCAGTATTTT; v_gene: TRBV4-3; d_gene: TRBD2; abundance: once; j_gene: TRBJ2-3
CDR3aa: CASSPGGLGGNTIYF; CDR3nt: TGTGCCAGCAGTCCCGGGGGGCTTGGTGGAAACACCATATATTTT; v_gene: TRBV7-2; d_gene: .; abundance: .; j_gene: TRBJ1-3
CDR3aa: CASSPGQGMNTEAFF; CDR3nt: TGTGCCAGCAGCCCCGGACAGGGGATGAACACTGAAGCTTTCTTT; v_gene: TRBV5-6; d_gene: TRBD1; abundance: .; j_gene: TRBJ1-1
CDR3aa: CASSPGWAYNEQFF; CDR3nt: TGTGCCAGCAGTCCCGGGTGGGCCTACAATGAGCAGTTCTTC; v_gene: TRBV6-5; d_gene: .; abundance: .; j_gene: TRBJ2-1
CDR3aa: CSVEEEGGQTSGYTF; CDR3nt: TGCAGCGTTGAAGAGGAAGGGGGACAAACTAGCGGCTACACCTTC; v_gene: TRBV29-1; d_gene: .; abundance: once; j_gene: TRBJ1-2
CDR3aa: CASSRRTNYGYTF; CDR3nt: TGTGCCAGCAGTCGCCGGACAAACTATGGCTACACCTTC; v_gene: TRBV2; d_gene: .; abundance: few; j_gene: TRBJ1-2
CDR3aa: CASSAETGMFGYTF; CDR3nt: TGCGCCAGCAGCGCGGAGACAGGGATGTTTGGCTACACCTTC; v_gene: TRBV5-1; d_gene: TRBD1; abundance: .; j_gene: TRBJ1-2
CDR3aa: CASSIWNTIYF; CDR3nt: TGTGCCAGTAGTATTTGGAACACCATATATTTT; v_gene: TRBV19; d_gene: .; abundance: .; j_gene: TRBJ1-3
CDR3aa: CASSEALSSGRVRDEQYF; CDR3nt: TGTGCCAGCAGTGAAGCGCTATCAAGCGGGAGGGTGAGAGACGAGCAGTACTTC; v_gene: TRBV2; d_gene: TRBD2; abundance: .; j_gene: TRBJ2-7
CDR3aa: CASSTYPRTSGSIDTQYF; CDR3nt: TGTGCCAGTAGTACTTACCCGCGGACTAGCGGGAGTATCGATACGCAGTATTTT; v_gene: TRBV19; d_gene: TRBD2; abundance: .; j_gene: TRBJ2-3
CDR3aa: CASSPSGGSYGYTF; CDR3nt: TGTGCCAGCAGCCCGAGTGGAGGGTCGTATGGCTACACCTTC; v_gene: TRBV7-9; d_gene: .; abundance: .; j_gene: TRBJ1-2
CDR3aa: CASSPVQSDTQYF; CDR3nt: TGCGCCAGCAGCCCCGTACAGTCAGATACGCAGTATTTT; v_gene: TRBV4-3; d_gene: .; abundance: once; j_gene: TRBJ2-3
CDR3aa: CASNGGLFQETQYF; CDR3nt: TGCGCCAGCAACGGGGGGCTTTTCCAAGAGACCCAGTACTTC; v_gene: TRBV5-1; d_gene: .; abundance: .; j_gene: TRBJ2-5
CDR3aa: CASSTRLAGPSTDTQYF; CDR3nt: TGTGCCAGCAGCACTAGACTAGCGGGACCTAGCACAGATACGCAGTATTTT; v_gene: TRBV5-6; d_gene: TRBD2; abundance: .; j_gene: TRBJ2-3
CDR3aa: CASSPLTGGVSWNEQFF; CDR3nt: TGTGCCAGCTCACCCCTTACAGGAGGAGTGTCTTGGAATGAGCAGTTCTTC; v_gene: TRBV18; d_gene: .; abundance: once; j_gene: TRBJ2-1
CDR3aa: CASSSDGLGGYTF; CDR3nt: TGTGCCAGCAGCTCGGACGGCCTGGGTGGCTACACCTTC; v_gene: TRBV5-4; d_gene: .; abundance: .; j_gene: TRBJ1-2
CDR3aa: CASSSRTSSYEQYF; CDR3nt: TGTGCCAGCAGTTCCCGGACCAGCTCCTACGAGCAGTACTTC; v_gene: TRBV6-1; d_gene: .; abundance: .; j_gene: TRBJ2-7
CDR3aa: CATSSRTVQSYNEQFF; CDR3nt: TGTGCCACCAGCAGTAGAACGGTTCAATCCTACAATGAGCAGTTCTTC; v_gene: TRBV15; d_gene: .; abundance: .; j_gene: TRBJ2-1